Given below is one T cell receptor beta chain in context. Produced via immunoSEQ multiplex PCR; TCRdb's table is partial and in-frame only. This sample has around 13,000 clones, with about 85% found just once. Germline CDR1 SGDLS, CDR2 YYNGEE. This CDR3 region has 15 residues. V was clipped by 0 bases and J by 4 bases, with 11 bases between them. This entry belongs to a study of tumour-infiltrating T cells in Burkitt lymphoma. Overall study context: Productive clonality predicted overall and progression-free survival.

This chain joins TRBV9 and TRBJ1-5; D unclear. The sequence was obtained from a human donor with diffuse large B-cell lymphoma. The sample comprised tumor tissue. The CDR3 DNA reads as TGTGCCAGCAGCGTAGACGGTGCCGGGAATCAGCCCCAGCATTTT. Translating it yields CASSVDGAGNQPQHF.